Below, 2 T cell receptor beta chains from the same sample are listed, as sequenced in a study of OX40 agonist ivuxolimab in advanced cancers. Receptor amplification or capture employed the immunoSEQ multiplex PCR assay. The clones in this table, taken by TCRdb from immuneACCESS, are in-frame only. Not every clone is retained; where verified, under half of the shortfall comes from an unresolved V gene, and the cause of the rest is unknown. The sample includes about 76,000 clones, with approximately 86% observed a single time. 1.5% to 2% of the sample lies in the top ten. The sample consisted of CD4+ or CD8+ T cells sorted from blood, taken in a trial of the OX40 agonist ivuxolimab. Receptor source: an adult with an advanced solid tumor such as melanoma, head and neck, liver or kidney cancer.

This chain links TRBV5-1 with TRBJ1-1, with 7 bases aligning to TRBD1. Germline V CDR1 and CDR2: SGHRS, YFSETQ. The CDR3 is made up of 15 amino acids. Trimming cost V 0 bases and J 3 bases; bases outside gene matches: 5. The CDR3 is CASSLGDRPYTEAFF. CDR3 nucleotides: TGCGCCAGCAGCTTGGGGGACAGACCTTACACTGAAGCTTTCTTT.

The chain couples TRBV7-9 to TRBJ2-7; 7 nucleotides match TRBD1. V was pared by 8 bases and J by 1 base, with 8 bases of the junction left unmatched. The CDR3 sequence is 14 residues long. CDR1 and CDR2 (germline): SEHNR, FQNEAQ (reference sequence). CDR3 nucleotides: TGTGCCAGCCCCCCACAGGGGAAATCCTACGAGCAGTACTTC. This sequence encodes CASPPQGKSYEQYF.